The 26 T cell receptor beta chains presented below share a single source sample, sequenced in a study of vaccination and CD4 T cells after COVID-19. Once obtained from cultured CD4+ T cells, the DNA was sequenced using the Oncomine TCR Beta short-read assay. TCRdb re-called the PCR reads with MiXCR, one entry per CDR3 protein. Here the sample spans 14,000 to 15,000 distinct CDR3 sequences, around 48% being singletons. Treatment here: approximately 9-day PBMC culture with coronavirus spike peptide pools or control peptides (ViraFEST assay). No antigens are known for them. Sequences were obtained from CD4+ T cells from blood, cultured in vitro. These receptors came from a human donor who had recovered from COVID-19.

This clonotype was picked up a small number of times. The gene calls are TRBV6-5 and TRBJ2-7; D gene uncertain. CDR1 is MNHEY and CDR2 is SVGAGI in the germline V gene. V lost 0 bases to trimming and J lost 3 bases, with 9 bases between them. This CDR3 comprises 14 residues. In nucleotides, the CDR3 is TGTGCCAGCAGTTACTCCCGGGCCAACTACGAGCAGTACTTC. Amino acids: CASSYSRANYEQYF.

This chain connects TRBV6-2 or TRBV6-3 to TRBJ1-2; 7 nucleotides align to TRBD1. Germline values: CDR1 MNHEY, CDR2 SVGEGT. V trimming: 7 bases; J trimming: 2 bases; junction bases outside the gene matches: 7. The CDR3 contains 14 residues. CDR3 nucleotide sequence: TGTGCCAGCAAAAACCGACAGGGAAACTATGGCTACACCTTC. Encoded protein: CASKNRQGNYGYTF.

For this clonotype: At one boundary the junction diverges from the germline segment, which might be a read error. J is TRBJ1-2 and V is TRBV12-3 or TRBV12-4, with a weak D call TRBD1 (6 bases). The CDR3 runs to 12 residues. The DNA of the CDR3 is TGTGCCAGCAGTGCAGGGGACTATGGCTACAACTTC. This translates into CASSAGDYGYNF.

The chain has TRBV6-2 or TRBV6-3 and TRBJ2-1; a possible D gene is TRBD2 (6 bases). V lost 8 bases and J lost 0, with 20 bases in between. Germline values: CDR1 MNHEY, CDR2 SVGEGT. This CDR3 is 17 amino acids long. This CDR3 is CASGALAGRYSYNEQFF. The DNA of the CDR3 is TGTGCCAGCGGAGCTCTAGCTGGGAGGTACTCCTACAATGAGCAGTTCTTC.

The chain carries TRBV5-4 and TRBJ2-5, with D uncertain. The CDR3 runs 13 residues. V was shortened by 4 bases and J by 2 bases, with 9 bases between the two germline ends. Looked up from germline, CDR1 is SGHNT and CDR2 is YYREEE (reference sequence). The CDR3 loop reads CASSDPLQETQYF. Here the CDR3 DNA reads TGTGCCAGCAGCGACCCACTACAAGAGACCCAGTACTTC.

The V call is TRBV6-5, the J call TRBJ1-3, with TRBD1 as a possible D gene (5 bases). The CDR3 has 15 residues. The V gene lost 0 bases and the J gene lost 8 bases, with 14 bases spanning the gap. Germline CDR1 reads MNHEY; CDR2 reads SVGAGI. CDR3 nucleotides: TGTGCCAGCAGTTACTCGGTCGGGCAGGGCTACACCATATATTTT. Its translation: CASSYSVGQGYTIYF.

CDR3 sequence: CSARGGESRAEAFF. The CDR3 DNA reads as TGCAGTGCTAGAGGGGGGGAGTCCAGGGCTGAAGCTTTCTTT. This chain links TRBV20-1 with TRBJ1-1; weak D call: TRBD1 (5 bases). Deletions cut 1 base from V and 6 bases from J, with 15 bases between. Germline V gene data show CDR1 as DFQATT and CDR2 as SNEGSKA (reference sequence). The CDR3 is 14 amino acids.

The rearrangement links TRBV7-9 to TRBJ2-2; D perhaps matches TRBD1 (5 bases). V was cut by 3 bases and J by 3 bases, with 11 bases left in between. The germline gives CDR1 SEHNR, CDR2 FQNEAQ (reference sequence). The CDR3 runs to 15 residues. The CDR3 is CASSLTDTYTGELFF. CDR3 coding DNA: TGTGCCAGCAGCTTGACAGACACTTACACCGGGGAGCTGTTTTTT.

This clonotype was recorded a few times. The V call is TRBV11-2, the J call TRBJ1-1; D perhaps matches TRBD1 (5 bases). The V end lost 3 bases, the J end lost 5 bases, and 13 bases lay between the germline ends. CDR1 and CDR2 (germline): SGHAT, FQNNGV. CDR3 length: 14 amino acids. The CDR3 region is CASSFGARGTEAFF. CDR3 coding DNA: TGTGCCAGCAGCTTCGGGGCCCGGGGAACTGAAGCTTTCTTT. Together with reference TRBV11-2 and TRBJ1-1, the CDR3 gives the full variable domain: EAGVAQSPRYKIIEKRQSVAFWCNPISGHATLYWYQQILGQGPKLLIQFQNNGVVDDSQLPKDRFSAERLKGVDSTLKIQPAKLEDSAVYLCASSFGARGTEAFFGQGTRLTVV.

J is TRBJ1-2 and V is TRBV6-2 or TRBV6-3; D not certain. Between the trimmed V and J ends, which lost 1 base and 3 bases, there was a span of 9 bases. The CDR3 runs 14 residues. From germline, CDR1 is MNHEY and CDR2 SVGEGT. CDR3 protein: CASSYLGSYYGYTF. The DNA for the CDR3 is TGTGCCAGCAGTTACTTGGGGAGTTACTATGGCTACACCTTC.

The sample holds one count of this clonotype. The rearrangement joins TRBV6-5 to TRBJ1-5, with 8 nucleotides matching TRBD1. Germline V gives CDR1 MNHEY, CDR2 SVGAGI. The CDR3 is 14 amino acids. V shed 3 bases, J shed 7 bases, and the junction held 5 bases outside the gene matches. The CDR3 coding sequence is TGTGCCAGCAGTTATCAGGGGGCCAGCCAGCCCCAGCATTTT. Residues: CASSYQGASQPQHF.

This clonotype ranks as medium-sized. The chain recombines TRBV4-1 with TRBJ1-5, with 7 bases that match TRBD1. The germline V gene encodes CDR1 MGHRA and CDR2 YSYEKL. The V segment lost 4 bases and the J segment 6 bases; nucleotides outside the gene matches: 9. The CDR3 totals 15 residues. The CDR3 DNA sequence: TGCGCCAGCAGCCCAGACAGGGTGACGATTCAGCCCCAGCATTTT. It is translated as CASSPDRVTIQPQHF.

CDR3 nucleotides: TGTGCCAGCAGCCCTTGGACAGGGGGATCGGTCTATGGCTACACCTTC. This sequence encodes CASSPWTGGSVYGYTF. The chain links TRBV7-2 to TRBJ1-2, with TRBD1 matching 10 bases. The CDR3 totals 16 residues. Germline V gene sequence: CDR1 SGHTA, CDR2 FQGNSA. Unmatched junction bases numbered 10, after V lost 5 bases and J lost 4 bases.

This clonotype was seen a handful of times. The genes are TRBV5-4 and TRBJ1-1; 8 bases align to TRBD1. V lost 1 base, J lost 4 bases, and 6 bases stayed unmatched. Looked up from germline, CDR1 is SGHNT and CDR2 is YYREEE (reference sequence). The CDR3 spans 15 residues. CDR3 bases: TGTGCCAGCAGCTTGAGACAGGGGCCAGTCACTGAAGCTTTCTTT. It encodes CASSLRQGPVTEAFF.

The chain combines TRBV6-2 or TRBV6-3 with TRBJ1-2; the D is unclear. CDR3 length: 11 residues. Germline values: CDR1 MNHEY, CDR2 SVGEGT. V was cut by 2 bases and J by 9 bases, with 7 bases left in between. CDR3 sequence: CASSYDHRYTF. The CDR3 nucleotides are TGTGCCAGCAGTTACGATCACCGCTACACCTTC.

This clonotype was picked up one time. The chain carries TRBV5-8 and TRBJ2-7; D unclear. The CDR3 contains 13 residues. In germline, CDR1 is SGHTS, CDR2 YDEGEE. V was shortened by 1 base and J by 2 bases, with 7 bases between the two germline ends. CDR3 DNA: TGTGCCAGCAGCTTGTTTCAGACCTACGAGCAGTACTTC. Amino acids: CASSLFQTYEQYF.

This clonotype turned up a few times. The chain couples TRBV27 to TRBJ1-2; perhaps TRBD1 as D (6 bases). CDR3 size: 13 residues. The V and J ends lost 3 bases and 4 bases respectively, with 9 bases between them. Germline V gene data show CDR1 as MNHEY and CDR2 as SMNVEV (reference sequence). Here the CDR3 reads CASSFRGAYGYTF. The CDR3 coding sequence is TGTGCCAGCAGTTTTCGGGGGGCCTATGGCTACACCTTC.

This clonotype appeared a few times. This sequence joins TRBV27 and TRBJ1-1; D call uncertain. CDR3 length equals 12 residues. Germline V CDR1 and CDR2: MNHEY, SMNVEV (reference sequence). V lost 9 bases and J 11 bases, leaving 19 bases between the germline ends. The CDR3 DNA follows: TGTGCCAGTGGGCGGGTAGTGGTTTGGGCTTTCTTT. Encoded protein: CASGRVVVWAFF.

This rearrangement joins TRBV18 to TRBJ1-1; 10 bases fit TRBD1. The CDR3 has 20 residues. Germline V gene sequence: CDR1 KGHSH, CDR2 LQKENI. With 2 bases clipped from V and 5 bases from J, the junction kept 20 bases outside the gene matches. CDR3 nucleotides: TGTGCCAGCTCACCAGCACCCTCCGGGACAGGGGTTCAAAGGGGGACTGAAGCTTTCTTT. Protein product: CASSPAPSGTGVQRGTEAFF.

This chain uses TRBV15 with TRBJ2-5; TRBD1 is a possible D gene (6 bases). Per the germline V gene, CDR1 is LNHNV and CDR2 is YYDKDF (reference sequence). This CDR3 region has 15 residues. Trimming took 5 bases from V and 1 from J, leaving 14 bases between them. The CDR3 nucleotides read TGTGCCACCAGCCGCGGACAGAACTCCCAAGAGACCCAGTACTTC. Amino acids: CATSRGQNSQETQYF. Combining the CDR3 with reference TRBV15 and TRBJ2-5 gives the whole variable domain DAMVIQNPRYQVTQFGKPVTLSCSQTLNHNVMYWYQQKSSQAPKLLFHYYDKDFNNEADTPDNFQSRRPNTSFCFLDIRSPGLGDTAMYLCATSRGQNSQETQYFGPGTRLLVL.

The chain uses TRBV7-2 and TRBJ2-1; 9 bases fit TRBD1. The CDR3 loop spans 15 amino acids. After removal of 6 bases from V and 6 bases from J, the junction contained 9 bases not matched to a gene. The germline gives CDR1 SGHTA, CDR2 FQGNSA. The CDR3 region has the DNA TGTGCCAGCAGGGTAGACAGGGGGATGGTCAATGAGCAGTTCTTC. Translation gives CASRVDRGMVNEQFF.

This clonotype was found a few times. This rearrangement joins TRBV9 to TRBJ2-3; 9 bases fit TRBD2. Unmatched junction bases numbered 3, after V lost 6 bases and J lost 4 bases. This CDR3 has 13 residues. Germline-derived CDR1 and CDR2 are SGDLS and YYNGEE. CDR3 sequence (DNA): TGTGCCAGCAAGGCTAGCGGGGCAGATACGCAGTATTTT. It translates to CASKASGADTQYF.

The J gene is TRBJ2-7, the V gene TRBV19; 7 bases map to TRBD1. Germline assignment: CDR1 LNHDA and CDR2 SQIVND (reference sequence). The CDR3 has 12 residues. The V gene end was trimmed by 5 bases and the J gene end by 3 bases; junction bases not matched to a gene: 1. The CDR3 nucleotides read TGTGCCAGTAGTGCAGGGGGCTACGAGCAGTACTTC. As protein: CASSAGGYEQYF.

The chain links TRBV24-1 to TRBJ2-7; D unresolved. The germline V gene encodes CDR1 KGHDR and CDR2 SFDVKD. Trimming shortened V by 9 bases and J by 0 bases, and 11 bases separated the two germline ends. The CDR3 consists of 13 residues. CDR3 protein: CATSTESSYEQYF. In nucleotides, the CDR3 is TGTGCCACCTCGACCGAGAGCTCCTACGAGCAGTACTTC.

The chain employs TRBV6-2 or TRBV6-3 and TRBJ1-1; a possible D gene is TRBD1 (6 bases). V lost 0 bases and J 1 base, leaving 12 bases between the germline ends. The CDR3 sequence is 16 residues long. Germline lookup yields CDR1 MNHEY and CDR2 SVGEGT. The CDR3, as DNA: TGTGCCAGCAGTTACTCGAGGGGGGGCCGGAACACTGAAGCTTTCTTT. Its translation is CASSYSRGGRNTEAFF.

This clonotype was observed once. CDR3 residues: CASSFSKNTEAFF. CDR3 nucleotide sequence: TGTGCCAGCAGCTTCTCGAAGAACACTGAAGCTTTCTTT. The chain is built from TRBV11-3 and TRBJ1-1; D remains unclear. This CDR3 has 13 residues. Germline V gives CDR1 SGHNT, CDR2 YENEEA. Trimming pared 3 bases from V and 1 base from J, leaving 6 bases between.